A selection of T cell receptor beta chains follows, all from one sample in a study of early T cells in non-severe SARS-CoV-2 infection. TCRdb used MiXCR to reprocess the 5' RACE reads, holding one entry per CDR3 protein. This table has some 26,000 distinct CDR3 sequences, 4.8% appearing once. Sequenced material: whole blood. These receptors were obtained from an adult who was a healthcare worker with PCR-confirmed SARS-CoV-2 infection or an uninfected control (not recorded which). CDR3s include the opening cysteine and the closing phenylalanine or tryptophan. Fields, in order: J gene, D gene, CDR3 length, clone size, V gene, CDR3 protein, CDR3 DNA. A D gene is named only where the DNA matches it firmly. For some rows the clone size is stated as once, few or many, or as a class when expanded; others skip it.

>TRBJ2-5|.|17|many|TRBV27
CASSPKGGTRYQETQYF
TGTGCCAGCAGTCCGAAAGGAGGCACCAGGTACCAAGAGACCCAGTACTTC
>TRBJ2-2|.|13|many|TRBV11-3
CASSLGVTGELFF
TGTGCCAGCAGCTTAGGAGTCACCGGGGAGCTGTTTTTT
>TRBJ1-6|.|17|many|TRBV5-1
CASSLGTVSKLDSPLHF
TGCGCCAGCAGCTTGGGGACAGTCTCTAAACTGGATTCACCCCTCCACTTT
>TRBJ2-3|.|13|few|TRBV12-3/TRBV12-4
CASSVRSPDTQYF
TGTGCCAGCAGCGTGCGGAGTCCAGATACGCAGTATTTT
>TRBJ2-1|TRBD2|16|.|TRBV9
CASKPRLAGGRGEQFF
TGTGCCAGCAAACCACGACTAGCGGGAGGGCGGGGTGAGCAGTTCTTC
>TRBJ2-1|.|13|many|TRBV2
CASSQELANEQFF
TGTGCCAGCAGTCAGGAGCTAGCCAATGAGCAGTTCTTC
>TRBJ1-1|.|16|.|TRBV11-1
CASSTIATAMNTEAFF
TGTGCCAGCAGCACAATCGCCACCGCCATGAACACTGAAGCTTTCTTT
>TRBJ1-6|TRBD1|16|.|TRBV28
CASSTPGQGINSPLHF
TGTGCCAGCAGTACCCCCGGACAGGGAATTAATTCACCCCTCCACTTT
>TRBJ1-1|TRBD1|13|.|TRBV6-5
CASRPGGNTEAFF
TGTGCCAGCAGGCCAGGGGGCAACACTGAAGCTTTCTTT
>TRBJ1-1|TRBD1|16|few|TRBV6-1
CASIRGRQGVNTEAFF
TGTGCCAGCATCCGGGGGAGACAGGGAGTGAACACTGAAGCTTTCTTT
>TRBJ1-4|.|14|few|TRBV5-1
CASSLGTNNEKLFF
TGCGCCAGCAGCTTGGGGACAAATAATGAAAAACTGTTTTTT
>TRBJ1-2|.|12|many|TRBV20-1
CSARDLAARSTF
TGCAGTGCTAGAGATTTGGCAGCTCGTAGCACCTTC
>TRBJ1-1|.|16|many|TRBV29-1
CSVLPFGPAGGTEAFF
TGCAGCGTTCTCCCCTTCGGCCCAGCAGGTGGCACTGAAGCTTTCTTT
>TRBJ2-1|TRBD1|15|many|TRBV5-1
CASTGGTGFYNEQFF
TGCGCCAGCACCGGGGGGACAGGGTTCTACAATGAGCAGTTCTTC
>TRBJ2-1|.|15|many|TRBV6-1
CASSELRRAYNEQFF
TGTGCCAGCAGTGAACTACGACGAGCCTACAATGAGCAGTTCTTC
>TRBJ1-3|.|15|few|TRBV12-3/TRBV12-4
CASSQGGSSGNTIYF
TGTGCCAGCAGCCAGGGAGGGAGCTCTGGAAACACCATATATTTT
>TRBJ2-7|TRBD1|15|.|TRBV14
CASSPGQGGMYEQYF
TGTGCCAGCAGCCCGGGACAGGGAGGGATGTACGAGCAGTACTTC
>TRBJ1-2|.|15|many|TRBV18
CASSPRQEQNYGYTF
TGTGCCAGCTCACCTCGACAGGAACAGAACTATGGCTACACCTTC
>TRBJ2-2|.|17|many|TRBV6-6
CASSYSYYEVNTGELFF
TGTGCCAGCAGTTACTCGTATTATGAGGTGAACACCGGGGAGCTGTTTTTT
>TRBJ2-5|TRBD1|13|few|TRBV5-1
CASSSGTEETQYF
TGCGCCAGCAGCTCCGGGACAGAAGAGACCCAGTACTTC
>TRBJ2-7|.|13|many|TRBV12-3/TRBV12-4
CASSLILTYEQYF
TGTGCCAGCAGTTTGATTCTGACCTACGAGCAGTACTTC
>TRBJ1-1|.|13|many|TRBV6-5
CASSYSRATEAFF
TGTGCCAGCAGTTACTCCAGGGCCACTGAAGCTTTCTTT
>TRBJ2-3|TRBD1|17|few|TRBV30
CAWGKGASLLPTDTQYF
TGTGCCTGGGGAAAGGGGGCGAGCCTGCTCCCCACAGATACGCAGTATTTT
>TRBJ1-4|.|15|.|TRBV5-1
CASSSRPQAEEKLFF
TGCGCCAGCAGTAGCCGGCCACAGGCGGAGGAAAAACTGTTTTTT
>TRBJ2-4|TRBD1|16|few|TRBV4-1
CASSQDPPQIGQATYF
TGCGCCAGCAGCCAAGATCCCCCCCAAATAGGACAGGCAACGTACTTC
>TRBJ1-1|.|16|many|TRBV7-6
CASSRGSAGKNTEAFF
TGTGCCAGCAGCCGAGGCAGTGCAGGGAAGAACACTGAAGCTTTCTTT
>TRBJ2-7|.|14|many|TRBV12-3/TRBV12-4
CASRLTAPSYEQYF
TGTGCCAGCAGGTTGACAGCCCCCTCCTACGAGCAGTACTTC
>TRBJ2-2|.|17|few|TRBV20-1
CSAYTQGDKRSTGELFF
TGCAGTGCTTATACGCAGGGTGATAAGAGGAGCACCGGGGAGCTGTTTTTT
>TRBJ1-3|.|14|.|TRBV12-3/TRBV12-4
CASSFGSSGNTIYF
TGTGCCAGCAGTTTTGGGAGCTCTGGAAACACCATATATTTT
>TRBJ1-2|.|17|many|TRBV10-3
CAISIGQTGSLGYGYTF
TGTGCCATCAGTATCGGTCAAACAGGGAGTCTTGGCTATGGCTACACCTTC
>TRBJ1-3|.|18|.|TRBV5-1
CASSLAKAGSSSGNTIYF
TGCGCCAGCAGCTTGGCCAAAGCAGGGTCTAGCTCTGGAAACACCATATATTTT
>TRBJ2-3|.|13|.|TRBV7-3
CASSLTPTDTQYF
TGTGCCAGCAGCTTGACCCCCACAGATACGCAGTATTTT
>TRBJ2-7|.|15|.|TRBV20-1
CSASGRDEGVYEQYF
TGCAGTGCTAGCGGAAGGGATGAGGGAGTCTACGAGCAGTACTTC
>TRBJ1-4|.|15|.|TRBV7-9
CASGFPFFGKTTLFF
TGTGCCAGCGGCTTCCCTTTTTTTGGAAAGACTACACTGTTTTTT
>TRBJ2-5|.|11|many|TRBV29-1
CSASRQETQYF
TGCAGCGCGAGCCGGCAAGAGACCCAGTACTTC
>TRBJ2-5|TRBD1|17|few|TRBV5-6
CASTIRLPRTGLETQYF
TGTGCCAGCACCATCAGGCTCCCCAGGACAGGGTTGGAGACCCAGTACTTC
>TRBJ2-5|TRBD1|15|many|TRBV11-2
CASSSTEGQQETQYF
TGTGCCAGCAGCTCCACAGAGGGACAGCAAGAGACCCAGTACTTC
>TRBJ2-7|.|14|many|TRBV24-1
CATSDPGPNYEQYF
TGTGCCACCAGTGACCCCGGGCCCAACTACGAGCAGTACTTC
>TRBJ1-1|TRBD1|13|few|TRBV10-3
CASRDSMNTEAFF
TGTGCCAGCCGGGACAGCATGAACACTGAAGCTTTCTTT
>TRBJ2-7|.|15|.|TRBV24-1
CATSDLGKRTYEQYF
TGTGCCACCAGTGATCTCGGAAAGCGGACCTACGAGCAGTACTTC
>TRBJ1-2|TRBD1|14|many|TRBV6-5
CASSYTGADYGYTF
TGTGCCAGCAGTTATACAGGGGCTGACTATGGCTACACCTTC
>TRBJ2-1|.|13|.|TRBV20-1
CSARRGSYNEQFF
TGCAGTGCTAGACGGGGTTCCTACAATGAGCAGTTCTTC
>TRBJ1-1|TRBD1|13|many|TRBV2
CASSMDRDTEAFF
TGTGCCAGCTCTATGGACAGGGACACTGAAGCTTTCTTT
>TRBJ2-6|TRBD2|20|medium-sized|TRBV27
CASSSDYVAGAGTGANVLTF
TGTGCCAGCAGTTCCGACTACGTCGCGGGAGCGGGAACTGGGGCCAACGTCCTGACTTTC